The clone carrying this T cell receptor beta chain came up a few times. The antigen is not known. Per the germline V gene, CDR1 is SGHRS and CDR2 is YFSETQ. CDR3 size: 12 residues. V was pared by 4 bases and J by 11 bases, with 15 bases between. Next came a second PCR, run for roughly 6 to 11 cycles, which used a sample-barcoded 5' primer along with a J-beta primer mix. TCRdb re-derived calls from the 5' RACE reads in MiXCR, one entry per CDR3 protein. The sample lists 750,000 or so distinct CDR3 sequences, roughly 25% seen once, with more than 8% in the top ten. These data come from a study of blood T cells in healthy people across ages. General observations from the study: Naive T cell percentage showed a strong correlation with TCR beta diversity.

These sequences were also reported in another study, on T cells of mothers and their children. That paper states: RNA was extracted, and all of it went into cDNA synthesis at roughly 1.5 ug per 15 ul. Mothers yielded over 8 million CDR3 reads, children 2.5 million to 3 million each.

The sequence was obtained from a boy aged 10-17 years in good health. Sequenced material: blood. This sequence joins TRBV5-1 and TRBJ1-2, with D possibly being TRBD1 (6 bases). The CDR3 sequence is CASSRNREVYTF. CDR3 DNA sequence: TGCGCCAGCAGCAGAAACAGGGAGGTATACACCTTC.